Below, 16 T cell receptor beta chains from the same sample are listed, as sequenced in a study of T cell responses to AZD1222 COVID-19 vaccine. Generated by immunoSEQ multiplex PCR, the TCRdb table keeps only in-frame clones and is missing some. The data show around 180,000 clones, with 85% to 90% seen just once and about 2.5% held by the top ten. Sample: peripheral blood, taken on day 0 of MenACWY control vaccination. These receptors were collected from an adult in good health.

The chain employs TRBV6-5 and TRBJ1-2, with TRBD1 as a possible D gene (5 bases). Germline CDR1 MNHEY, CDR2 SVGAGI. This CDR3 spans 14 amino acids. The germline V and J ends were trimmed by 7 bases and 7 bases, with 19 bases remaining between them. Here the CDR3 reads CASNPGQRAAGYTF. CDR3 nucleotides: TGTGCCAGCAACCCGGGGCAGAGGGCCGCTGGCTACACCTTC.

The genes are TRBV5-6 and TRBJ1-2; D possibly corresponds to TRBD1 (5 bases). The V end lost 0 bases, the J end lost 4 bases, and 13 bases lay between the germline ends. Germline V gene lookup returns CDR1 SGHDT and CDR2 YYEEEE. The CDR3 totals 15 residues. CDR3 nucleotide sequence: TGTGCCAGCAGCTTGGTTGGGGGTATAGTCTATGGCTACACCTTC. Amino acids: CASSLVGGIVYGYTF. Combining the CDR3 with reference TRBV5-6 and TRBJ1-2 gives the whole variable domain DAGVTQSPTHLIKTRGQQVTLRCSPKSGHDTVSWYQQALGQGPQFIFQYYEEEERQRGNFPDRFSGHQFPNYSSELNVNALLLGDSALYLCASSLVGGIVYGYTFGSGTRLTVV.

The chain employs TRBV7-9 and TRBJ2-1, with 8 bases aligning to TRBD2. This CDR3 is 15 amino acids long. Losses at the gene ends were 5 bases for V and 3 bases for J; bases not matched to a gene: 6. Germline-derived CDR1 and CDR2 are SEHNR and FQNEAQ (reference sequence). The CDR3 region has the DNA TGTGCCAGCAGCCTGGGGCGGGGGGTCTACAATGAGCAGTTCTTC. Protein sequence: CASSLGRGVYNEQFF.

The J gene is TRBJ2-1, the V gene TRBV7-2; 10 bases line up with TRBD2. J gave up 4 bases and V 5 bases, and 5 bases lay outside the gene matches. Germline CDR1 is SGHTA and CDR2 is FQGNSA. The CDR3 sequence is 15 residues long. The CDR3 region has the DNA TGTGCCAGCAGCGGGGGGACTAGCGAATACAATGAGCAGTTCTTC. It is translated as CASSGGTSEYNEQFF.

The V gene is TRBV30, the J gene TRBJ1-1; the D gene is possibly TRBD1 (5 bases). The CDR3 length is 13 residues. Trimming pared 5 bases from V and 5 bases from J, leaving 15 bases between. Germline-derived CDR1 and CDR2 are GTSNPN and SVGIG (reference sequence). The CDR3 protein is CAWPTRGETEAFF. CDR3 nucleotide sequence: TGTGCCTGGCCGACACGGGGGGAGACTGAAGCTTTCTTT. Full variable domain (outside the CDR3, taken from reference TRBV30 and TRBJ1-1): SQTIHQWPATLVQPVGSPLSLECTVEGTSNPNLYWYRQAAGRGLQLLFYSVGIGQISSEVPQNLSASRPQDRQFILSSKKLLLSDSGFYLCAWPTRGETEAFFGQGTRLTVV.

Of note for this clone: The sample contains more than one DNA sequence encoding this CDR3. The J gene is TRBJ2-3, the V gene TRBV4-2, with a weak D call TRBD2 (7 bases). Trimming removed 4 bases at V and 0 bases at J, with 17 bases between. This CDR3 is built from 17 residues. The germline gives CDR1 LGHNA, CDR2 YNFKEQ. The CDR3, as DNA: TGTGCCAGCAGCCTTCAGGGAGGGGGGGCCAGCACAGATACGCAGTATTTT. It encodes CASSLQGGGASTDTQYF.

This clone appeared a single time. The chain combines TRBV2 with TRBJ1-6; D uncertain. Germline CDR1 and CDR2: SNHLY and FYNNEI. Trimming shortened V by 6 bases and J by 8 bases, and 5 bases separated the two germline ends. This CDR3 has 11 amino acids. CDR3 DNA: TGTGCCAGCAGGAGGGATTCACCCCTCCACTTT. Translated: CASRRDSPLHF. Complete variable domain (other parts from reference TRBV2 and TRBJ1-6): EPEVTQTPSHQVTQMGQEVILRCVPISNHLYFYWYRQILGQKVEFLVSFYNNEISEKSEIFDDQFSVERPDGSNFTLKIRSTKLEDSAMYFCASRRDSPLHFGNGTRLTVT.

The chain couples TRBV11-2 to TRBJ2-1, with a possible D match to TRBD1 (5 bases). Per the germline V gene, CDR1 is SGHAT and CDR2 is FQNNGV. V gave up 4 bases and J gave up 6 bases, with 10 bases separating them. The CDR3 consists of 13 residues. The CDR3 region is CASSSIRVNEQFF. The CDR3 nucleotides read TGTGCCAGCAGCTCTATCAGGGTCAATGAGCAGTTCTTC. The variable domain in full, with the rest retrieved from reference TRBV11-2 and TRBJ2-1, is EAGVAQSPRYKIIEKRQSVAFWCNPISGHATLYWYQQILGQGPKLLIQFQNNGVVDDSQLPKDRFSAERLKGVDSTLKIQPAKLEDSAVYLCASSSIRVNEQFFGPGTRLTVL.

The chain joins TRBV9 to TRBJ1-3, with D tentatively TRBD1 (5 bases). V was cut by 3 bases and J by 0 bases, with 10 bases left in between. The CDR3 is made up of 15 amino acids. Germline CDR1 SGDLS, CDR2 YYNGEE. In DNA, the CDR3 is TGTGCCAGCAGCGACAGGCCGAGCTCTGGAAACACCATATATTTT. Its translation: CASSDRPSSGNTIYF.

The chain has TRBV9 and TRBJ1-6; TRBD1 aligns across 9 bases. CDR3 length equals 15 residues. The trim removed 0 bases at V and 6 bases at J, leaving 1 base unmatched. Germline V gene sequence: CDR1 SGDLS, CDR2 YYNGEE. The CDR3: CASSVEGQGNSPLHF. The CDR3 nucleotides are TGTGCCAGCAGCGTAGAGGGACAGGGTAATTCACCCCTCCACTTT.

This sequence joins TRBV4-1 and TRBJ2-1; D may be TRBD2 (5 bases). The CDR3 runs 16 residues. Trimming shortened V by 0 bases and J by 5 bases, and 14 bases separated the two germline ends. Germline lookup yields CDR1 MGHRA and CDR2 YSYEKL. This CDR3 is CASSQDPGLLNNEQFF. The CDR3 nucleotides read TGCGCCAGCAGCCAAGATCCCGGACTTCTAAACAATGAGCAGTTCTTC.

The genes are TRBV2 and TRBJ2-7; the match to TRBD2 covers 7 bases. V dropped 6 bases and J dropped 0; count of bases not matched to a gene: 5. The CDR3 covers 14 residues. Per germline, CDR1 SNHLY and CDR2 FYNNEI. CDR3 sequence (DNA): TGTGCCAGCAGGCGAGCGGGACGCTCCTACGAGCAGTACTTC. This translates into CASRRAGRSYEQYF.

The V gene is TRBV5-8, the J gene TRBJ1-1, with 10 bases fitting TRBD1. This CDR3 region has 14 residues. V was pared by 0 bases and J by 4 bases, with 0 bases of the junction left unmatched. The germline CDR1 and CDR2 sequences are SGHTS and YDEGEE. CDR3 region: CASSLGTGGTEAFF. The CDR3 nucleotides read TGTGCCAGCAGCTTGGGGACAGGGGGCACTGAAGCTTTCTTT.

This clone has just one count. The chain is built from TRBV5-6 and TRBJ2-2; TRBD2 matches at 12 bases. Germline values: CDR1 SGHDT, CDR2 YYEEEE. With 6 bases clipped from V and 1 base from J, the junction kept 4 bases outside the gene matches. The CDR3 is 16 amino acids. CDR3 region: CASTTSGGLNTGELFF. The CDR3 nucleotides read TGTGCCAGCACTACTAGCGGGGGGTTGAACACCGGGGAGCTGTTTTTT.

This chain uses TRBV27 with TRBJ2-2; maybe TRBD2 (5 bases). The CDR3 spans 17 residues. Germline V gene lookup returns CDR1 MNHEY and CDR2 SMNVEV (reference sequence). V lost 2 bases and J lost 2, with 15 bases in between. The CDR3 protein is CASSLLPTTVNTGELFF. DNA of the CDR3: TGTGCCAGCAGTTTACTCCCGACTACCGTCAACACCGGGGAGCTGTTTTTT.

V is TRBV24-1 and J is TRBJ1-4, with 7 bases identical to TRBD1. The germline V gene has CDR1 KGHDR and CDR2 SFDVKD. CDR3 length: 15 amino acids. The trim removed 4 bases at V and 5 bases at J, leaving 6 bases unmatched. The CDR3 loop is CATSESGTANEKLFF. CDR3 sequence (DNA): TGTGCCACCAGTGAATCCGGGACAGCAAATGAAAAACTGTTTTTT.